The 9 T cell receptor beta chains listed next were all sequenced from one sample in a study of shared clonotypes between healthy human individuals. Naive CD8 populations comprised CD45RO-negative cells positively selected for CCR7, excluding terminally differentiated effector memory CD45RA+ cells. Sequenced by immunoSEQ multiplex PCR; TCRdb stores in-frame clones only, minus some. The sample contains around 2,100,000 clones, approximately 94% of which appear only once. Sequenced input: naive CD8+ T cells sorted from blood. The origin of the receptors is a man between 18 and 35 years old in good health.

V usage is TRBV7-6 and J usage is TRBJ2-2; 8 nucleotides line up with TRBD1. The CDR3 is 15 amino acids. Germline assignment: CDR1 SGHVS and CDR2 FNYEAQ. Germline trimming cut 5 bases from V and 7 bases from J; bases unmatched to any gene: 9. CDR3 DNA sequence: TGTGCCAGCAGCACCCGGACAGGGTTGTTCGGGGAGCTGTTTTTT. Amino acids: CASSTRTGLFGELFF.

J is TRBJ2-3 and V is TRBV27; 8 nucleotides agree with TRBD1. V gave up 4 bases and J gave up 4 bases; unmatched junction bases: 1. CDR3 size: 13 residues. Germline V lookup: CDR1 MNHEY, CDR2 SMNVEV (reference sequence). The CDR3, as DNA: TGTGCCAGCAGTTACAGGGGGGCAGATACGCAGTATTTT. It translates to CASSYRGADTQYF.

A note on this clone: The same CDR3 also results from other DNA sequences found in this sample. The gene calls are TRBV6-5 and TRBJ2-1; 11 bases align to TRBD2. This CDR3 contains 15 residues. The ends lost 6 bases at V and 3 bases at J; junction bases unmatched: 4. CDR1 and CDR2 from the germline V gene are MNHEY and SVGAGI. CDR3 residues: CASSPGTSGYNEQFF. In DNA form, the CDR3 reads TGTGCCAGCAGCCCCGGGACTAGCGGCTACAATGAGCAGTTCTTC.

This rearrangement joins TRBV4-3 to TRBJ2-3; D possibly corresponds to TRBD1 (6 bases). CDR1 and CDR2 (germline): LGHNA, YSLEER. This CDR3 is 18 amino acids long. V was clipped by 3 bases and J by 0 bases, with 19 bases between them. The DNA of the CDR3 is TGCGCCAGCAGCCAGGGATCTACAGGGATCCTTAGCACAGATACGCAGTATTTT. It translates to CASSQGSTGILSTDTQYF.

The J gene is TRBJ2-2, the V gene TRBV18, with TRBD2 matching over 7 bases. Germline V gives CDR1 KGHSH, CDR2 LQKENI. V lost 3 bases, J lost 2 bases, and 3 bases stayed unmatched. The CDR3 extends over 15 amino acids. CDR3 residues: CASSPGLLNTGELFF. CDR3 DNA: TGTGCCAGCTCACCGGGACTACTAAACACCGGGGAGCTGTTTTTT. Filled out from reference TRBV18 and TRBJ2-2, the complete variable domain reads NAGVMQNPRHLVRRRGQEARLRCSPMKGHSHVYWYRQLPEEGLKFMVYLQKENIIDESGMPKERFSAEFPKEGPSILRIQQVVRGDSAAYFCASSPGLLNTGELFFGEGSRLTVL.

On this clone: Other DNA sequences in the same sample also yield this CDR3. This rearrangement joins TRBV7-9 to TRBJ2-7; 7 positions agree with TRBD1. CDR1 is SEHNR and CDR2 is FQNEAQ in the germline V gene (reference sequence). V dropped 5 bases and J dropped 2; count of bases not matched to a gene: 3. This CDR3 has 13 amino acids. The CDR3 sequence is CASSLGTAYEQYF. The CDR3, as DNA: TGTGCCAGCAGCCTCGGGACAGCCTACGAGCAGTACTTC.

This clone showed up just once. The chain couples TRBV4-1 to TRBJ1-2, with D uncertain. The length of the CDR3 is 15 residues. Germline CDR1 reads MGHRA; CDR2 reads YSYEKL. V lost 4 bases and J 4 bases, leaving 16 bases between the germline ends. DNA of the CDR3: TGCGCCAGCAGCCTAGCCCCAGCATCTAGCTATGGCTACACCTTC. Protein sequence: CASSLAPASSYGYTF.

The chain combines TRBV7-6 with TRBJ1-5; possible D gene TRBD1, 5 bases. Germline assignment: CDR1 SGHVS and CDR2 FNYEAQ. Trimming cost V 1 base and J 3 bases, with 7 bases left between them. This CDR3 is built from 14 residues. CDR3 in amino acids: CASSLGGDNQPQHF. CDR3 DNA: TGTGCCAGCAGCTTAGGAGGGGACAATCAGCCCCAGCATTTT.

The rearrangement uses TRBV6-1 and TRBJ2-3; D ambiguous. The germline gives CDR1 MNHNS, CDR2 SASEGT. Trimming left V 6 bases short and J 2 bases short, with 6 bases between. This CDR3 spans 12 amino acids. The CDR3: CASRDLTDTQYF. Written as DNA, the CDR3 is TGTGCCAGCAGGGACCTCACAGATACGCAGTATTTT.